These 22 T cell receptor beta chains originate from one sample sequenced in a study of cytomegalovirus exposure and HLA in healthy donors. The primer mix had 60 Vbeta and 13 Jbeta primers. TCRdb's copy holds only in-frame clones and misses some; the assay was immunoSEQ multiplex PCR. The sample contains 95,000 to 110,000 clones, 77% of which appear only once. The sample comprised PBMCs. These receptors originate from a male donor in good health and CMV-seronegative.

The chain uses TRBV11-2 and TRBJ2-7, with a possible D match to TRBD1 (6 bases). Trimming took 2 bases from V and 6 from J, leaving 14 bases between them. Germline CDR1 reads SGHAT; CDR2 reads FQNNGV. This CDR3 has 14 amino acids. CDR3 nucleotide sequence: TGTGCCAGCAGCTTATTCACAGGGAAGGGCGAGCAGTACTTC. Its translation is CASSLFTGKGEQYF.

The chain uses TRBV6-5 and TRBJ2-1, with D possibly TRBD2 on 5 matching bases. The CDR3 is 16 residues long. CDR1 MNHEY and CDR2 SVGAGI come from the germline V gene. Trimming stripped 0 bases from V and 8 bases from J, with 17 bases between. CDR3 loop: CASSYSAPGRGDEQFF. In DNA form, the CDR3 reads TGTGCCAGCAGTTACTCGGCCCCGGGGAGAGGCGATGAGCAGTTCTTC.

V and J are TRBV4-1 and TRBJ2-7; TRBD1 matches 9 bases. The CDR3 is 14 residues long. Germline loops: CDR1 MGHRA, CDR2 YSYEKL. V lost 2 bases and J lost 3; bases outside the gene matches: 2. CDR3 in amino acids: CASSQQDRGYEQYF. As DNA, the CDR3 is TGCGCCAGCAGCCAACAGGACAGGGGCTACGAGCAGTACTTC.

The CDR3 DNA follows: TGCGCCAGCAGCTTACTAGCTAGCACAGATACGCAGTATTTT. Amino acids: CASSLLASTDTQYF. The chain joins TRBV5-1 to TRBJ2-3, with a tentative D call TRBD2 (6 bases). The ends were cut back, 2 bases at V and 0 bases at J, with 7 bases in the middle. Germline-derived CDR1 and CDR2 are SGHRS and YFSETQ. The CDR3 covers 14 residues.

The chain joins TRBV28 to TRBJ1-2; tentative D call: TRBD1 (6 bases). Trimming shortened V by 7 bases and J by 4 bases, and 13 bases separated the two germline ends. This CDR3 spans 13 amino acids. From germline, CDR1 is MDHEN and CDR2 SYDVKM. The CDR3 spells CASTPPDSYGYTF. CDR3 bases: TGTGCCAGCACCCCCCCGGACAGCTATGGCTACACCTTC.

V usage is TRBV1 and J usage is TRBJ2-7; the table assigns TRBD2, which was not confirmed against the DNA. TRBV1 is recorded as a pseudogene. This CDR3 region has 19 residues. This chain's CDR3 is CTSSQKYRDPRESSYEQYF. CDR3 nucleotide sequence: TGCACCAGCAGCCAAAAATACCGGGACCCACGGGAGTCTTCCTACGAGCAGTACTTC.

The chain employs TRBV4-1 and TRBJ2-2; 8 bases map to TRBD2. This CDR3 is 17 amino acids long. Germline values: CDR1 MGHRA, CDR2 YSYEKL. Germline trimming cut 1 base from V and 3 bases from J; bases unmatched to any gene: 7. The CDR3 sequence is CASSQGGAGAYTGELFF. For the CDR3, the DNA is TGCGCCAGCAGCCAAGGTGGAGCGGGAGCGTACACCGGGGAGCTGTTTTTT.

This sequence joins TRBV10-1 and TRBJ2-3; 9 positions match TRBD1. This CDR3 has 15 residues. V gave up 4 bases and J gave up 5 bases; unmatched junction bases: 7. Looked up from germline, CDR1 is WNHNN and CDR2 is SYGVQD (reference sequence). The CDR3 sequence: CASSGNRGQVDTQYF. CDR3 DNA: TGCGCCAGCAGTGGGAACAGGGGGCAAGTAGATACGCAGTATTTT.

The J gene is TRBJ1-2, the V gene TRBV6-5; tentative D call: TRBD1 (5 bases). Germline V CDR1 and CDR2: MNHEY, SVGAGI. CDR3 length: 13 amino acids. V shed 2 bases and J shed 7 bases, with 11 bases lying between them. The CDR3 bases are TGTGCCAGCAGTTACGGGGGGTACGGTGGCTACACCTTC. Translating it yields CASSYGGYGGYTF.

This chain links TRBV7-6 with TRBJ2-1; 7 bases line up with TRBD2. This CDR3 has 15 residues. The germline V gene encodes CDR1 SGHVS and CDR2 FNYEAQ. Trimming took 1 base from V and 9 from J; bases not matched to a gene: 9. The CDR3 loop reads CASSLVGLAEGEQFF. CDR3 nucleotide sequence: TGTGCCAGCAGCTTAGTAGGCCTAGCGGAGGGTGAGCAGTTCTTC.

This CDR3 reads CASSPPGNGNTIYF. The CDR3 nucleotides are TGTGCCAGCTCACCTCCAGGAAATGGAAACACCATATATTTT. The chain recombines TRBV18 with TRBJ1-3; the D is unclear. V lost 3 bases and J 3 bases, leaving 9 bases between the germline ends. This CDR3 region has 14 residues. Germline CDR1 reads KGHSH; CDR2 reads LQKENI. The full variable domain, rest sourced from reference TRBV18 and TRBJ1-3, is NAGVMQNPRHLVRRRGQEARLRCSPMKGHSHVYWYRQLPEEGLKFMVYLQKENIIDESGMPKERFSAEFPKEGPSILRIQQVVRGDSAAYFCASSPPGNGNTIYFGEGSWLTVV.

This clone has more than one count but fewer than ten. The V and J genes are TRBV5-1 and TRBJ2-1; TRBD2 agrees at 11 bases. The germline V gene has CDR1 SGHRS and CDR2 YFSETQ. CDR3 length equals 15 residues. The V gene end was trimmed by 0 bases and the J gene end by 4 bases; junction bases not matched to a gene: 0. The CDR3 region has the DNA TGCGCCAGCAGCTTGGGACTAGCGGGGTACAATGAGCAGTTCTTC. Translating gives CASSLGLAGYNEQFF. The whole variable domain, filled in from reference TRBV5-1 and TRBJ2-1, reads KAGVTQTPRYLIKTRGQQVTLSCSPISGHRSVSWYQQTPGQGLQFLFEYFSETQRNKGNFPGRFSGRQFSNSRSEMNVSTLELGDSALYLCASSLGLAGYNEQFFGPGTRLTVL.

The rearrangement joins TRBV18 to TRBJ2-3, with D maybe TRBD1 (5 bases). The CDR3 is made up of 16 amino acids. The germline V and J ends were trimmed by 5 bases and 0 bases, with 15 bases remaining between them. Germline V gene lookup returns CDR1 KGHSH and CDR2 LQKENI. In DNA form, the CDR3 reads TGTGCCAGCTCATCGCTGATGGGGCCAAGCACAGATACGCAGTATTTT. This encodes CASSSLMGPSTDTQYF.

The genes are TRBV11-2 and TRBJ2-7; D is perhaps TRBD1 (6 bases). The CDR3 covers 12 residues. Germline assignment: CDR1 SGHAT and CDR2 FQNNGV. V was trimmed by 8 bases and J by 3 bases, leaving 11 bases between them. This CDR3 is CASSQGSYEQYF. The DNA of the CDR3 is TGTGCCAGCTCGCAGGGGAGCTACGAGCAGTACTTC.

CDR3 nucleotide sequence: TGTGCCAGCAGCCCCCCACCGGGACAGGAAGATGAAAAACTGTTTTTT. Translation: CASSPPPGQEDEKLFF. V is TRBV5-4 and J is TRBJ1-4; 8 positions agree with TRBD1. Germline-derived CDR1 and CDR2 are SGHNT and YYREEE (reference sequence). Unmatched junction bases numbered 11, after V lost 4 bases and J lost 6 bases. This CDR3 comprises 16 residues.

V gene TRBV5-1 combines with J gene TRBJ2-1; 9 positions match TRBD2. The V gene's germline CDR1 is SGHRS and CDR2 YFSETQ. V was clipped by 4 bases and J by 8 bases; unmatched bases: 7. CDR3 length: 14 amino acids. CDR3 sequence (DNA): TGCGCCAGCAGCGAGGGACTAGCTGCGGATGAGCAGTTCTTC. The encoded protein is CASSEGLAADEQFF.

The rearrangement joins TRBV27 to TRBJ2-1; TRBD2 matches at 11 bases. V lost 5 bases and J lost 7; bases outside the gene matches: 7. Germline-derived CDR1 and CDR2 are MNHEY and SMNVEV (reference sequence). The CDR3 covers 15 residues. This CDR3 is CASSPQLAGVNEQFF. CDR3 nucleotide sequence: TGTGCCAGCAGTCCCCAACTAGCGGGAGTAAATGAGCAGTTCTTC.

The genes are TRBV29-1 and TRBJ1-2; 8 nucleotides align to TRBD1. The CDR3 contains 14 residues. Germline CDR1 reads SQVTM; CDR2 reads ANQGSEA. V lost 4 bases and J lost 8; bases outside the gene matches: 12. The CDR3 spells CSVGIETGVRGYTF. The CDR3 DNA is TGCAGCGTTGGGATTGAGACAGGGGTGCGAGGCTACACCTTC.

The CDR3 DNA sequence: TGTGCCAGCTCCAGGACAGACATGAACACTGAAGCTTTCTTT. Its protein product is CASSRTDMNTEAFF. The chain uses TRBV6-1 and TRBJ1-1; tentatively, D is TRBD1 (6 bases). This CDR3 is 14 amino acids long. Germline values: CDR1 MNHNS, CDR2 SASEGT. V lost 8 bases and J lost 0, with 13 bases in between.

The chain carries TRBV6-1 and TRBJ1-3; 7 bases line up with TRBD1. Germline V CDR1 and CDR2: MNHNS, SASEGT. The CDR3 is 15 amino acids. Trimming at V came to 2 bases and at J to 2 bases, leaving 3 bases not matched to a gene. DNA of the CDR3: TGTGCCAGCAGTGAAATAGGGGGCACTGGAAACACCATATATTTT. This gives the protein CASSEIGGTGNTIYF.

Only a few counts were recorded for this clone. The chain is built from TRBV11-2 and TRBJ1-5; 9 bases fit TRBD1. The CDR3 extends over 15 amino acids. Per germline, CDR1 SGHAT and CDR2 FQNNGV. Trimming at V came to 4 bases and at J to 4 bases, leaving 5 bases not matched to a gene. This CDR3 reads CASSSLGTGNQPQHF. The CDR3 DNA sequence: TGTGCCAGCAGCTCCCTCGGGACAGGGAATCAGCCCCAGCATTTT.

The chain has TRBV11-1 and TRBJ1-1; TRBD1 is a possible D gene (6 bases). The ends were cut back, 0 bases at V and 1 base at J, with 12 bases in the middle. Germline CDR1 reads SGHAT; CDR2 reads FQDESV (reference sequence). The CDR3 has 16 residues. As DNA, the CDR3 is TGTGCCAGCAGCTTAGCGATAGACAGGAGGAACACTGAAGCTTTCTTT. Protein: CASSLAIDRRNTEAFF.